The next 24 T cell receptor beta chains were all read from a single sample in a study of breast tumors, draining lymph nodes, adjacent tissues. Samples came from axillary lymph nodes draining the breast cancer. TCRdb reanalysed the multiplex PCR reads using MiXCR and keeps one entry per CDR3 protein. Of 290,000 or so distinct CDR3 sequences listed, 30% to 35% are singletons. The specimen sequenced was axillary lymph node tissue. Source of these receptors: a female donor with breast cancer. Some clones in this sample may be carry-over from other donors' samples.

CDR3: CSARDQGYEQFF. The CDR3, as DNA: TGCAGTGCTAGAGATCAGGGCTATGAGCAGTTCTTC. The V gene is TRBV20-1, the J gene TRBJ2-1, with D perhaps TRBD1 (5 bases). The CDR3 extends over 12 amino acids. CDR1 and CDR2 (germline): DFQATT, SNEGSKA (reference sequence). V lost 0 bases, J lost 8 bases, and 8 bases lay in between.

The CDR3 protein is CASRNGGRNTNYGYTF. CDR3 DNA sequence: TGTGCCAGCAGAAACGGGGGACGGAACACTAACTATGGCTACACCTTC. The chain recombines TRBV28 with TRBJ1-2; a weak D match, TRBD1 (5 bases). The CDR3 sequence is 16 residues long. V gave up 6 bases and J gave up 0 bases, with 17 bases separating them. Germline-derived CDR1 and CDR2 are MDHEN and SYDVKM.

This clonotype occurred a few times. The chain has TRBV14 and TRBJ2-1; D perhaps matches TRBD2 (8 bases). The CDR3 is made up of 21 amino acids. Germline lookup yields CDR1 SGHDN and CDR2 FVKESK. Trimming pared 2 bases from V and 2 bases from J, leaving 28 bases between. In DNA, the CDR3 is TGTGCCAGCAGCCAATTTTTGGGGACAGAGGTTTTCGGGAGGGCCTACAATGAGCAGTTCTTC. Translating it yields CASSQFLGTEVFGRAYNEQFF. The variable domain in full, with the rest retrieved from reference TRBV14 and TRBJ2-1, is EAGVTQFPSHSVIEKGQTVTLRCDPISGHDNLYWYRRVMGKEIKFLLHFVKESKQDESGMPNNRFLAERTGGTYSTLKVQPAELEDSGVYFCASSQFLGTEVFGRAYNEQFFGPGTRLTVL.

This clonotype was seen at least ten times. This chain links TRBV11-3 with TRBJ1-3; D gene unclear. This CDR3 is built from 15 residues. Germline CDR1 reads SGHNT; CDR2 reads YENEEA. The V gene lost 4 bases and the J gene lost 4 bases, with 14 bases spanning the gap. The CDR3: CASSSVGLKGNTIYF. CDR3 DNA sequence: TGTGCCAGCAGCTCTGTGGGGTTGAAAGGAAACACCATATATTTT. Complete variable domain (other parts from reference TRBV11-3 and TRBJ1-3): EAGVVQSPRYKIIEKKQPVAFWCNPISGHNTLYWYLQNLGQGPELLIRYENEEAVDDSQLPKDRFSAERLKGVDSTLKIQPAELGDSAVYLCASSSVGLKGNTIYFGEGSWLTVV.

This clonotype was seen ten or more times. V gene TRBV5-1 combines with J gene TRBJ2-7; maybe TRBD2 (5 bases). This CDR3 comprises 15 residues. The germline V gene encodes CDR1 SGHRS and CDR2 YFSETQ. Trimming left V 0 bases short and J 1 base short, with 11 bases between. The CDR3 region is CASSLEAAPSYEQYF. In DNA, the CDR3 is TGCGCCAGCAGCTTGGAAGCGGCGCCTTCCTACGAGCAGTACTTC.

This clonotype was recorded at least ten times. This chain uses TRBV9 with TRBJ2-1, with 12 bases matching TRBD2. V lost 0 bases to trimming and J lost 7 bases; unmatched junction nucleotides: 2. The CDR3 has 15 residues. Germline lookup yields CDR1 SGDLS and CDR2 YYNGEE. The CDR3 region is CASSVASGRANEQFF. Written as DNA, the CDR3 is TGTGCCAGCAGCGTAGCTAGCGGGAGGGCAAATGAGCAGTTCTTC.

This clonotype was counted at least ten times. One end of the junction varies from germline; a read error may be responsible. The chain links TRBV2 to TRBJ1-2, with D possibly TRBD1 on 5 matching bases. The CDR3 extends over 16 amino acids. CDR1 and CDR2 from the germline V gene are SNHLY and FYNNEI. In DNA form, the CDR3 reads TGCGCCAGCAGTGAAGGGTGGGCAGGGACTAACTATGGCTACACCTTC. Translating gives CASSEGWAGTNYGYTF.

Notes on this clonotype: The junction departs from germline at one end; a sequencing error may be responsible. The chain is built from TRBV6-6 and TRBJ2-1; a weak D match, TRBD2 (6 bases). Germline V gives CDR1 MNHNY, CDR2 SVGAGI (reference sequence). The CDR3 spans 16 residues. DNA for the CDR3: TGTGCCGGCAGTTATTTGAGACCGGGGGACCATAATGAGCAGTTCTTC. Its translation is CAGSYLRPGDHNEQFF.

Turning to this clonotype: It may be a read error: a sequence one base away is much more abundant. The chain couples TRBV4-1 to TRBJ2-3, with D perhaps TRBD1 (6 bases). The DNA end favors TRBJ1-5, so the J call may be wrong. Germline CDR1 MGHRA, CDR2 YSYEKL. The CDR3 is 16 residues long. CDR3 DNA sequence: TGCGCCAGCAGCCAGAGATTCGCGGGGGCGGGAGATACGCAGCATTTT. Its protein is CASSQRFAGAGDTQHF.

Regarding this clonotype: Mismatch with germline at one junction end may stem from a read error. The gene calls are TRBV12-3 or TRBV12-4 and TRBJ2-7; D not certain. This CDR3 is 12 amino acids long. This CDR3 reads CASSFTLYGQYF. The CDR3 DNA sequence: TGTGCCAGCAGTTTCACCCTCTACGGGCAGTACTTC.

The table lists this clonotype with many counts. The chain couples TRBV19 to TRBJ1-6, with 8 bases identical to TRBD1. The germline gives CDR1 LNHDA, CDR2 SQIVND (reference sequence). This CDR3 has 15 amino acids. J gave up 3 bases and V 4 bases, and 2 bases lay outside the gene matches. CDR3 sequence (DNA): TGTGCCAGTAGTAAGGACAGGGACTATAATTCACCCCTCCACTTT. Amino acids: CASSKDRDYNSPLHF.

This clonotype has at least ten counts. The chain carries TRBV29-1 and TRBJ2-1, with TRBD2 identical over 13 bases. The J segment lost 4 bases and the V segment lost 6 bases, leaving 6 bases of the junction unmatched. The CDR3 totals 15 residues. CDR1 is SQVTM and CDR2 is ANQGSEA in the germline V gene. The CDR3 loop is CSVEGTSGIYNEQFF. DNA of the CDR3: TGCAGCGTGGAGGGGACTAGCGGGATATACAATGAGCAGTTCTTC.

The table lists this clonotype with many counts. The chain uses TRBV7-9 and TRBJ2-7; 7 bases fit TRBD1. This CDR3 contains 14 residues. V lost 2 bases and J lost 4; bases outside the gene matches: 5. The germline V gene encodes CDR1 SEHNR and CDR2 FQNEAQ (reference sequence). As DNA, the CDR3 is TGTGCCAGCAGCTTACAGGGGGAATTATACGAGCAGTACTTC. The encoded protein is CASSLQGELYEQYF.

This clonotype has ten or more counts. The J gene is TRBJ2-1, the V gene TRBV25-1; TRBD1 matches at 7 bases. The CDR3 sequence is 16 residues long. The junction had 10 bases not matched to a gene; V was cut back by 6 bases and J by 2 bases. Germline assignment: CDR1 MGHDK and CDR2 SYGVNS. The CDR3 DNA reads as TGTGCCAGCAGGGGGACAGAGGGACAAGCCTACAATGAGCAGTTCTTC. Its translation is CASRGTEGQAYNEQFF.

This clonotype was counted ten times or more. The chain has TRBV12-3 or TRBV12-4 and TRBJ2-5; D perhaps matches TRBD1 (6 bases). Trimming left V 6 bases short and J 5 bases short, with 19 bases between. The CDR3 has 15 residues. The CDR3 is CASSQSPGAGETQYF. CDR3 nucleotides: TGTGCCAGCAGCCAATCCCCAGGGGCCGGGGAGACCCAGTACTTC.

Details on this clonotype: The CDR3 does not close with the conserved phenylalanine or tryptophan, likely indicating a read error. The CDR3 region is CASAGGTGNSPLHY. The CDR3 DNA is TGTGCCAGTGCCGGGGGTACAGGTAATTCACCCCTCCACTAT. This chain joins TRBV19 and TRBJ1-6; possible D gene TRBD1, 5 bases. The ends were cut back, 8 bases at V and 6 bases at J, with 14 bases in the middle. Germline loops: CDR1 LNHDA, CDR2 SQIVND (reference sequence). The CDR3 spans 14 residues.

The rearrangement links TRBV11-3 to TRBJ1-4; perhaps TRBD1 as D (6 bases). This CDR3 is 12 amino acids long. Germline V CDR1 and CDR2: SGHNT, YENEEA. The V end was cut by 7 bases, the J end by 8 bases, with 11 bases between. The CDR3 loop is CASTGTGEKLFF. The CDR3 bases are TGTGCCAGCACCGGTACAGGGGAAAAACTGTTTTTT. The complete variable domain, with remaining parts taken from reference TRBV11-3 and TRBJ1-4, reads EAGVVQSPRYKIIEKKQPVAFWCNPISGHNTLYWYLQNLGQGPELLIRYENEEAVDDSQLPKDRFSAERLKGVDSTLKIQPAELGDSAVYLCASTGTGEKLFFGSGTQLSVL.

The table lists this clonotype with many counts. The chain's CDR3 is CASSSPGVNEQFF. For the CDR3, the DNA is TGTGCCAGCAGCTCCCCCGGGGTCAATGAGCAGTTCTTC. This chain links TRBV7-9 with TRBJ2-1; D is perhaps TRBD2 (5 bases). There are 13 residues in the CDR3. The V end lost 4 bases, the J end lost 6 bases, and 10 bases lay between the germline ends. Germline assignment: CDR1 SEHNR and CDR2 FQNEAQ (reference sequence). The variable domain in full, with the rest retrieved from reference TRBV7-9 and TRBJ2-1, is DTGVSQNPRHKITKRGQNVTFRCDPISEHNRLYWYRQTLGQGPEFLTYFQNEAQLEKSRLLSDRFSAERPKGSFSTLEIQRTEQGDSAMYLCASSSPGVNEQFFGPGTRLTVL.

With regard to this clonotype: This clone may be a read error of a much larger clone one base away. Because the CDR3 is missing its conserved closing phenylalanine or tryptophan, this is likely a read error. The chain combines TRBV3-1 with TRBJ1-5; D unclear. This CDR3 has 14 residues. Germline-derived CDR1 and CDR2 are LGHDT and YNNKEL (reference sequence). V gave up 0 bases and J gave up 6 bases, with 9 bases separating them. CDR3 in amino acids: CASSQDARTQPQHL. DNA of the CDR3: TGTGCCAGCAGCCAAGATGCGAGGACTCAGCCCCAGCATCTT.

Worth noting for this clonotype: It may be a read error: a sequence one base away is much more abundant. The CDR3 DNA follows: TGTGCCGGCAGCTTAGGTTATAACAATGAGCAGTTCTTC. Translation: CAGSLGYNNEQFF. The chain has TRBV11-3 and TRBJ2-1; D unclear. CDR1 is SGHNT and CDR2 is YENEEA in the germline V gene. The CDR3 spans 13 residues.

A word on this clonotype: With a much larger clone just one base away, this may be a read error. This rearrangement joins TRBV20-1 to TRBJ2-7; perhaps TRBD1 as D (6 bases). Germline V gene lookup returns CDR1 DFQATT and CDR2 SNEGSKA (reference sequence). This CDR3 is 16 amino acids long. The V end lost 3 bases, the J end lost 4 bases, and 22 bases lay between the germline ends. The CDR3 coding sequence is TGCAGTGCTAGGCCCCGGACAGACCCAAGGGGGTACGAGCAGTACTTC. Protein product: CSARPRTDPRGYEQYF.

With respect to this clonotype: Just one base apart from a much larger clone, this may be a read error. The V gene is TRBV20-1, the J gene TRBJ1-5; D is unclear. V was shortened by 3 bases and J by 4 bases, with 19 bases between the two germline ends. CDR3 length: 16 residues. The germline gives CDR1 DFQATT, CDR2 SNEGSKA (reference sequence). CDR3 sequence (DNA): TGCAGTGCTAGCCCCATCTCTGTTCAGGCGAATCAGCCCCAGCATTTT. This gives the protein CSASPISVQANQPQHF.

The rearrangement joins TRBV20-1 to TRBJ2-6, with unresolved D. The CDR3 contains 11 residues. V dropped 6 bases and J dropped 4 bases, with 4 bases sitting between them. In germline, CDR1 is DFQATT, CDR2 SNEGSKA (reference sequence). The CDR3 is CSATGANVLTF. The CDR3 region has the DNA TGCAGTGCGACGGGGGCCAACGTCCTGACTTTC.

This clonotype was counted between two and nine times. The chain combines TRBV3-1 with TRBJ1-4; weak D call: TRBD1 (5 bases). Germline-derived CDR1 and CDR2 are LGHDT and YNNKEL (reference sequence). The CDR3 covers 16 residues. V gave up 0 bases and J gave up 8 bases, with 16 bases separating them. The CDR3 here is CASSQDLWGNQEKLFF. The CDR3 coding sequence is TGTGCCAGCAGCCAAGATCTTTGGGGGAATCAGGAAAAACTGTTTTTT. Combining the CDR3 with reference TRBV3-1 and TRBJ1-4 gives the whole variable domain DTAVSQTPKYLVTQMGNDKSIKCEQNLGHDTMYWYKQDSKKFLKIMFSYNNKELIINETVPNRFSPKSPDKAHLNLHINSLELGDSAVYFCASSQDLWGNQEKLFFGSGTQLSVL.